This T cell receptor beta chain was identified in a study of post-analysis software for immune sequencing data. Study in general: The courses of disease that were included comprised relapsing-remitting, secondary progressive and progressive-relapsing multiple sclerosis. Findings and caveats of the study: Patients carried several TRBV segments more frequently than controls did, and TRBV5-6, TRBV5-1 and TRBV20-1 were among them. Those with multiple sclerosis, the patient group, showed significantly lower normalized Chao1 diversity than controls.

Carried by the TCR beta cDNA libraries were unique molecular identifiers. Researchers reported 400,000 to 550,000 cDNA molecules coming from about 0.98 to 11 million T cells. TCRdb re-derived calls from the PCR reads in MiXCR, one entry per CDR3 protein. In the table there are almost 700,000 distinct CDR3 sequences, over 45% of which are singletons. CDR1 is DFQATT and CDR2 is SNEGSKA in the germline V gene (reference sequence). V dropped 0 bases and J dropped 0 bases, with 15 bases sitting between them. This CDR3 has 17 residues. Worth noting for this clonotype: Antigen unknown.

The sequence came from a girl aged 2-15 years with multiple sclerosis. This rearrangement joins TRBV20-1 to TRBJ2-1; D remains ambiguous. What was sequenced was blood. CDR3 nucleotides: TGCAGTGCTAGAGATCCAGTCCCTTTGAGCTCCTACAATGAGCAGTTCTTC. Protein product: CSARDPVPLSSYNEQFF.